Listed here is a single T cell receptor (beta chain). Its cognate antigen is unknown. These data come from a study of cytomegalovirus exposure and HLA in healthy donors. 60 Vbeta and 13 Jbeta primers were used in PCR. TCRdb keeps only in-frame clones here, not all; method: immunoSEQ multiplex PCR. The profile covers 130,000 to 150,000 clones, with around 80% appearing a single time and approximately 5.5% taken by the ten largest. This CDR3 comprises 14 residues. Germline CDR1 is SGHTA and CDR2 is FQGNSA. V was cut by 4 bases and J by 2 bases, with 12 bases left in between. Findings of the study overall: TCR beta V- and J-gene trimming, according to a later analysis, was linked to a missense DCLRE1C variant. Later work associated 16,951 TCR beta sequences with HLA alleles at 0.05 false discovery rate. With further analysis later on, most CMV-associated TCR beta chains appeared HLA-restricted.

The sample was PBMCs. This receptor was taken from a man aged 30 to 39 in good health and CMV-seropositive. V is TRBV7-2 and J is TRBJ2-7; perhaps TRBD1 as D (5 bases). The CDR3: CASSSDSGAYEQYF. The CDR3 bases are TGTGCCAGCAGCTCCGACAGTGGAGCCTACGAGCAGTACTTC.